A selection of T cell receptor beta chains follows, all from one sample in a study of shared clonotypes between healthy human individuals. The repertoire was sequenced with immunoSEQ multiplex PCR; TCRdb's copy has only in-frame clones and lacks some. In the table there are more than 2,000,000 clones, around nine tenths of which are singletons. Input material: naive CD4+ T cells sorted from blood. The receptors here all came from a man aged 18 to 35 in good health. Each CDR3 is given without its conserved first and last residue. A D gene is named only where the DNA matches it firmly.

D gene	CDR3 length	J gene	V gene	CDR3 protein
TRBD2	13	TRBJ2-5	TRBV30	AWSGASGSKETQY
NA	14	TRBJ1-2	TRBV7-9	ASSLTVQATNYGYT
NA	12	TRBJ2-3	TRBV5-1	ASSLGAPPDTQY
NA	12	TRBJ2-1	TRBV6-5	ASSYSGSVNEQF
NA	13	TRBJ2-5	TRBV7-2	ASSLTGQTQETQY
TRBD2	14	TRBJ2-3	TRBV18	ASSPQLAGSTDTQY
TRBD1	16	TRBJ1-1	TRBV27	ASSLSGTTGRMNTEAF
NA	11	TRBJ2-1	TRBV2	ASSQGSYNEQF
TRBD1	13	TRBJ1-6	TRBV6-5	ASSYSRQGYSPLH
NA	14	TRBJ2-3	TRBV7-9	ASSLEGSSKADTQY
NA	10	TRBJ2-1	TRBV6-5	ASSQDRFEQF
TRBD1	12	TRBJ2-5	TRBV7-8	ASSFGQGVETQY
NA	13	TRBJ2-3	TRBV11-2	ASSLGGQYTDTQY
TRBD2	13	TRBJ2-2	TRBV7-7	ASSRGGANTGELF
NA	9	TRBJ1-2	TRBV2	ASSDKVGYT
NA	13	TRBJ2-7	TRBV19	ASSTPRGSTYEQY
TRBD2	13	TRBJ2-5	TRBV7-9	ASSPGLADQETQY
NA	13	TRBJ1-1	TRBV15	ATSRDNQGYTEAF
TRBD2	14	TRBJ2-1	TRBV28	ASSLKAASGYNEQF
TRBD1	12	TRBJ1-3	TRBV5-1	ASSSTGAGNTIY
TRBD2	12	TRBJ2-1	TRBV19	ASSGRGWNNEQF
TRBD1	12	TRBJ2-7	TRBV27	ASSPRDSSYEQY
TRBD2	13	TRBJ2-1	TRBV7-6	ASSLASGTYNEQF
NA	13	TRBJ2-3	TRBV7-2	ASSSILASTDTQY
TRBD2	15	TRBJ2-1	TRBV13	ASTLGSSLAGGNEQF
NA	11	TRBJ2-7	TRBV5-1	ASSISASYEQY
NA	12	TRBJ2-7	TRBV9	ASSVGTARSEQY
TRBD2	16	TRBJ2-3	TRBV2	ASSDIGTSGGARDTQY
NA	11	TRBJ2-5	TRBV19	ASSLGARETQY
NA	12	TRBJ2-7	TRBV7-2	ASSLAVLTYEQY
NA	15	TRBJ2-7	TRBV12-1	ASSAVRRDSRAYEQY
NA	12	TRBJ2-7	TRBV5-6	ASRALGGGPEQY
TRBD1	16	TRBJ1-2	TRBV7-9	ASSLVSGQGNVKNGYT
NA	13	TRBJ2-7	TRBV7-3	ASSPTRGGSYEQY
TRBD1	13	TRBJ2-7	TRBV19	ASSIEQGAFYEQY
NA	11	TRBJ1-1	TRBV18	ASSSDRNTEAF
NA	9	TRBJ2-1	TRBV11-2	ASSPYNEQF